Below are 27 T cell receptor beta chains sequenced from a single sample in a study of technical replicates of blood from several donors. TCRdb's table, derived via immunoSEQ multiplex PCR, lists solely in-frame clones and lacks some. This sample carries almost 65,000 clones, roughly 86% of them seen once, and the ten largest clones take less than 6.5%. Material: PBMCs. These receptors were collected from a human donor in good health. Some clones in this sample may be carry-over from other donors' samples.

CDR3 DNA: TGTGCCAGCAGCTCTACTAGGGGAGGGACCCAAGAGACCCAGTACTTC. This gives the protein CASSSTRGGTQETQYF. The chain employs TRBV7-9 and TRBJ2-5; 7 bases are shared with TRBD2. The germline V gene encodes CDR1 SEHNR and CDR2 FQNEAQ (reference sequence). The trim removed 4 bases at V and 1 base at J, leaving 9 bases unmatched. The CDR3 is 16 residues long.

The chain is built from TRBV10-3 and TRBJ2-7; D possibly corresponds to TRBD1 (6 bases). V dropped 6 bases and J dropped 4 bases, with 13 bases sitting between them. This CDR3 is 13 amino acids long. The V gene's germline CDR1 is ENHRY and CDR2 SYGVKD. The CDR3 DNA reads as TGTGCCATCAGGGACAGATTGTCGTACGAGCAGTACTTC. This encodes CAIRDRLSYEQYF.

V and J are TRBV9 and TRBJ1-5, with D tentatively TRBD1 (5 bases). Per germline, CDR1 SGDLS and CDR2 YYNGEE. The CDR3 extends over 14 amino acids. The ends were cut back, 2 bases at V and 2 bases at J, with 8 bases in the middle. CDR3 nucleotide sequence: TGTGCCAGCAGCGTGGGAGGGGGCAATCAGCCCCAGCATTTT. Its protein is CASSVGGGNQPQHF.

This chain joins TRBV7-2 and TRBJ2-3; TRBD1 aligns across 7 bases. The V and J ends lost 1 base and 3 bases, in that order; junction bases with no gene match: 4. The CDR3 is made up of 15 amino acids. Germline V gives CDR1 SGHTA, CDR2 FQGNSA. CDR3 loop: CASSLGQGMTDTQYF. CDR3 DNA sequence: TGTGCCAGCAGCTTAGGACAGGGAATGACAGATACGCAGTATTTT.

The rearrangement links TRBV6-5 to TRBJ1-2; D is unresolved. Germline V gives CDR1 MNHEY, CDR2 SVGAGI. The V end was cut by 2 bases, the J end by 8 bases, with 9 bases between. The CDR3 sequence is 12 residues long. The CDR3 DNA is TGTGCCAGCAGTTACCGGGGAGGGGGCTACACCTTC. Protein product: CASSYRGGGYTF.

This clone was counted a single time. The chain carries TRBV7-9 and TRBJ2-3; TRBD2 matches at 7 bases. Germline V CDR1 and CDR2: SEHNR, FQNEAQ (reference sequence). The J segment lost 2 bases and the V segment lost 5 bases, leaving 10 bases of the junction unmatched. CDR3 length: 16 residues. The CDR3, as DNA: TGTGCCAGCAGCCGATCCGGGACTACCAACACAGATACGCAGTATTTT. It encodes CASSRSGTTNTDTQYF.

This clone has only one observation. V and J are TRBV5-4 and TRBJ2-7; D is uncertain. Trimming shortened V by 3 bases and J by 0 bases, and 7 bases separated the two germline ends. Looked up from germline, CDR1 is SGHNT and CDR2 is YYREEE (reference sequence). The CDR3 runs 13 residues. This chain's CDR3 is CASSSYTSYEQYF. The CDR3 bases are TGTGCCAGCAGCTCCTATACCTCCTACGAGCAGTACTTC.

This rearrangement joins TRBV20-1 to TRBJ1-4; D possibly corresponds to TRBD1 (6 bases). Germline V lookup: CDR1 DFQATT, CDR2 SNEGSKA (reference sequence). Trimming removed 6 bases from V and 8 bases from J, with 10 bases in between. The CDR3 runs to 11 residues. The CDR3 spells CSARQEEKLFF. The CDR3 coding sequence is TGCAGTGCGCGACAGGAGGAAAAACTGTTTTTT.

The chain carries TRBV7-9 and TRBJ2-1, with TRBD2 matching over 13 bases. J was trimmed by 6 bases and V by 5 bases; bases with no gene match: 4. Germline CDR1 reads SEHNR; CDR2 reads FQNEAQ (reference sequence). This CDR3 spans 15 amino acids. CDR3 nucleotide sequence: TGTGCCAGCAGCGAAAGGACTAGCGGGAGCAATGAGCAGTTCTTC. Its protein product is CASSERTSGSNEQFF.

The CDR3 bases are TGTGCCAGCAGCGTGGGGGGGTCCACTGAAGCTTTCTTT. Protein product: CASSVGGSTEAFF. The chain couples TRBV9 to TRBJ1-1; D may be TRBD1 (5 bases). Germline values: CDR1 SGDLS, CDR2 YYNGEE. V dropped 2 bases and J dropped 4 bases, with 9 bases sitting between them. This CDR3 contains 13 residues.

This clone has just one count. The CDR3 sequence: CASSLRGSNSPLHF. In DNA form, the CDR3 reads TGTGCCAGCAGCTTACGGGGTTCTAATTCACCCCTCCACTTT. The rearrangement links TRBV7-6 to TRBJ1-6; D is unresolved. Germline V gives CDR1 SGHVS, CDR2 FNYEAQ. The CDR3 runs to 14 residues. Trimming removed 2 bases from V and 6 bases from J, with 8 bases in between.

The chain links TRBV18 to TRBJ1-2; D is unresolved. Germline CDR1 is KGHSH and CDR2 is LQKENI. This CDR3 contains 14 residues. V was trimmed by 2 bases and J by 0 bases, leaving 7 bases between them. In DNA form, the CDR3 reads TGTGCCAGCTCACCAGGGCAAGCTAACTATGGCTACACCTTC. Its protein is CASSPGQANYGYTF.

The chain couples TRBV9 to TRBJ1-1, with 7 bases matching TRBD1. From germline, CDR1 is SGDLS and CDR2 YYNGEE. The length of the CDR3 is 13 residues. Losses at the gene ends were 3 bases for V and 7 bases for J; bases not matched to a gene: 6. CDR3 DNA sequence: TGTGCCAGCAGCGCAGGGGGTGAGGGTGAAGCTTTCTTT. Translating it yields CASSAGGEGEAFF.

The chain combines TRBV7-8 with TRBJ1-5; weak D call: TRBD1 (6 bases). Germline-derived CDR1 and CDR2 are SGHVS and FQNEAQ. Trimming took off 4 bases at V and 7 bases at J, with 11 bases between the two ends. The CDR3 consists of 13 residues. Here the CDR3 DNA reads TGTGCCAGCAGCTCGGGACAAGGCCAGCCCCAGCATTTT. It translates to CASSSGQGQPQHF.

In this sample, this clone turned up many times. The chain uses TRBV4-3 and TRBJ2-7, with D perhaps TRBD1 (5 bases). CDR3 length: 15 residues. Germline V gene lookup returns CDR1 LGHNA and CDR2 YSLEER. V dropped 1 base and J dropped 3 bases, with 13 bases sitting between them. The CDR3: CASSQVIADSYEQYF. The CDR3 DNA reads as TGCGCCAGCAGCCAAGTAATTGCCGACAGCTACGAGCAGTACTTC.

On this clone: Additional DNA sequences in this sample encode the identical CDR3. The V gene is TRBV15, the J gene TRBJ1-6; 8 bases are a match to TRBD1. CDR3 size: 15 residues. Per germline, CDR1 LNHNV and CDR2 YYDKDF (reference sequence). V lost 1 base to trimming and J lost 4 bases; unmatched junction nucleotides: 0. CDR3 loop: CATSRGTGYNSPLHF. CDR3 coding DNA: TGTGCCACCAGCAGAGGGACAGGGTATAATTCACCCCTCCACTTT.

The chain has TRBV5-1 and TRBJ2-5; perhaps TRBD1 as D (6 bases). This CDR3 region has 15 residues. V was clipped by 3 bases and J by 3 bases, with 15 bases between them. The germline CDR1 and CDR2 sequences are SGHRS and YFSETQ. Here the CDR3 reads CASSWQGRMEETQYF. For the CDR3, the DNA is TGCGCCAGCAGCTGGCAGGGGCGCATGGAAGAGACCCAGTACTTC.

The rearrangement uses TRBV6-5 and TRBJ1-1; no reliable D call. CDR1 is MNHEY and CDR2 is SVGAGI in the germline V gene. Trimming stripped 2 bases from V and 1 base from J, with 14 bases between. The CDR3 contains 16 residues. The DNA of the CDR3 is TGTGCCAGCAGTTACAGGTCAAAAGGAGGGAACACTGAAGCTTTCTTT. This sequence encodes CASSYRSKGGNTEAFF.

A few counts support this clone. In DNA form, the CDR3 reads TGTGCCAGTAGTTCTCGATGGCAGGGGTCATCCTACGAGCAGTACTTC. Amino acids: CASSSRWQGSSYEQYF. The rearrangement uses TRBV19 and TRBJ2-7, with D perhaps matching TRBD1 (6 bases). CDR1 is LNHDA and CDR2 is SQIVND in the germline V gene (reference sequence). The CDR3 has 16 amino acids. The V and J ends lost 5 bases and 1 base respectively, with 18 bases between them.

The chain has TRBV2 and TRBJ2-7, with 12 nucleotides matching TRBD2. The ends lost 4 bases at V and 4 bases at J; junction bases unmatched: 11. The CDR3 is 17 amino acids. The germline gives CDR1 SNHLY, CDR2 FYNNEI. CDR3 sequence reads: CASSVRLAGDLTYEQYF. DNA of the CDR3: TGTGCCAGCAGTGTTCGACTAGCGGGGGATTTGACGTACGAGCAGTACTTC.

The rearrangement joins TRBV7-2 to TRBJ2-2; TRBD2 agrees at 12 bases. After removal of 5 bases from V and 5 bases from J, the junction contained 3 bases not matched to a gene. The CDR3 contains 15 residues. Germline V gene sequence: CDR1 SGHTA, CDR2 FQGNSA. This chain's CDR3 is CASSKLAGGTGELFF. The CDR3 DNA reads TGTGCCAGCAGCAAACTAGCGGGGGGAACCGGGGAGCTGTTTTTT.

V usage is TRBV19 and J usage is TRBJ2-1; 13 nucleotides align to TRBD2. Germline CDR1 reads LNHDA; CDR2 reads SQIVND (reference sequence). V trimming: 4 bases; J trimming: 8 bases; junction bases outside the gene matches: 5. The CDR3 totals 15 residues. The CDR3 nucleotides read TGTGCCAGTAGTACCGGGACTAGCGGGGTCTATGAGCAGTTCTTC. It translates to CASSTGTSGVYEQFF.

The chain employs TRBV12-5 and TRBJ2-7, with D possibly being TRBD1 (5 bases). Germline CDR1 reads LGHNT; CDR2 reads FRNRAP. This CDR3 has 13 amino acids. V was cut by 6 bases and J by 4 bases, with 13 bases left in between. Written as DNA, the CDR3 is TGTGCTAGTGGACAGGCTACGGAGTACGAGCAGTACTTC. This encodes CASGQATEYEQYF.

By share, this clone ranks as large. J is TRBJ1-2 and V is TRBV13; D not certain. The CDR3 is 16 residues long. Germline lookup yields CDR1 PRHDT and CDR2 FYEKMQ (reference sequence). The V and J ends lost 5 bases and 7 bases respectively, with 23 bases between them. The CDR3 DNA follows: TGTGCCAGCAGCCCCAGACGGCTCGGGGAAGTAGCTGGCTACACCTTC. It yields the protein CASSPRRLGEVAGYTF.

V usage is TRBV7-2 and J usage is TRBJ1-1, with D unresolved. CDR3 length: 13 residues. V lost 1 base, J lost 8 bases, and 11 bases lay in between. Germline V gives CDR1 SGHTA, CDR2 FQGNSA. CDR3 DNA sequence: TGTGCCAGCAGCTTAGGTCTAGGAGGGGAAGCTTTCTTT. Protein product: CASSLGLGGEAFF.

The rearrangement links TRBV7-9 to TRBJ2-7; D is unclear. CDR3 length equals 15 residues. V lost 1 base, J lost 0 bases, and 10 bases lay in between. Germline V gives CDR1 SEHNR, CDR2 FQNEAQ (reference sequence). CDR3 nucleotide sequence: TGTGCCAGCAGCTTAGAGCGAGTCAGCTCCTACGAGCAGTACTTC. Protein: CASSLERVSSYEQYF.

J is TRBJ2-3 and V is TRBV5-1; 8 nucleotides align to TRBD1. Germline V CDR1 and CDR2: SGHRS, YFSETQ. V was pared by 1 base and J by 6 bases, with 7 bases of the junction left unmatched. The CDR3 is 15 residues long. CDR3 DNA: TGCGCCAGCAGCTTGAGAGCAGGGGGCGCGGATACGCAGTATTTT. It encodes CASSLRAGGADTQYF.